This T cell receptor (beta chain) appears in the sequencing data of a study of Tregs in tolerant kidney transplant recipients. Study-wide results and limits: In tolerant patients, donor-specific Tregs outgrew total Tregs, suggesting antigen-driven expansion. Expanding Tregs on activated donor B cells appeared to best identify donor-specific TCRbeta clones.

Germline V gives CDR1 LGHNA, CDR2 YNFKEQ. The CDR3 has 13 amino acids. Recipients received nonmyeloablative bone marrow transplants from related graft donors, with transient mixed chimerism. Clones were read by immunoSEQ multiplex PCR, and TCRdb kept only the in-frame ones, dropping some. The repertoire table contains about 6,000 clones. As regards this clone: No antigen is known for it. A junction boundary mismatches the germline segment, possibly from a read error. With the read ending 3 residues before the CDR3 end, the germline J gene is used to fill in that end.

The rearrangement joins TRBV4-2 to TRBJ1-2, with a tentative D call TRBD1 (5 bases). The sample consisted of CD8+ T cells from blood (PBMCs), taken 12 months after the transplant. This receptor was identified in a human patient who received a combined kidney and bone marrow transplant. Part of the T cells may come from the graft donor. CDR3 loop: CASSQGAGYGYTF. Partial CDR3 DNA: TGCGCCAGCAGCCAGGGCGCAGGCTATGGC.